Sequencing of this T cell receptor (beta chain) was carried out in a study of OX40 agonist ivuxolimab in advanced cancers. Germline V gene sequence: CDR1 SNHLY, CDR2 FYNNEI. The CDR3 has 12 residues. V shed 3 bases and J shed 4 bases, with 7 bases lying between them. In this sample, this clone turned up once. Its specificity is not known. Only in-frame clones appear in the TCRdb table, and some are missing; sequencing was by immunoSEQ multiplex PCR. There are about 52,000 clones in the sample; approximately 80% occur only once, and 12% lies in the top ten. Study-wide findings and caveats: Low normalized T-cell clonal expansion was additionally recorded for some nonresponders.

The gene calls are TRBV2 and TRBJ2-7, with D unresolved. The receptor comes from an adult with an advanced solid tumor such as melanoma, head and neck, liver or kidney cancer. Here the sequenced sample was CD4+ or CD8+ T cells sorted from blood, taken in a trial of the OX40 agonist ivuxolimab. CDR3 bases: TGTGCCAGCAGTGAGTGGCCTTACGAGCAGTACGTC. Amino acids: CASSEWPYEQYV.